What follows are 7 T cell receptor beta chains derived from one specimen sequenced in a study of T cells in Graves' hyperthyroidism and ophthalmopathy. Regions amplified from RNA transcripts were the TCR beta CDR3 regions. In the first-round RT-PCR of the TCR CDR3, the HTBI primer set was used. TCRdb ran MiXCR on the multiplex PCR reads and lists one entry per CDR3 protein. The profile shows about 570,000 distinct CDR3 sequences, more than 45% of them singletons. The specimen was peripheral blood or thyroid tissue (not recorded which). These receptors came from an adult woman with Graves' disease, either hyperthyroidism or ophthalmopathy (not recorded which).

CDR3 sequence: CASSSWDRGTEAFF. DNA for the CDR3: TGCGCCAGCAGCTCATGGGACAGGGGGACTGAAGCTTTCTTT. V and J are TRBV5-1 and TRBJ1-1; 11 nucleotides agree with TRBD1. The CDR3 length is 14 residues. Germline lookup yields CDR1 SGHRS and CDR2 YFSETQ. Trimming took 3 bases from V and 5 from J; bases not matched to a gene: 3.

This clonotype was seen repeatedly, ten times or more. This sequence joins TRBV5-5 and TRBJ2-7; TRBD2 aligns across 8 bases. Germline V gives CDR1 SGHKS, CDR2 YYEKEE (reference sequence). V gave up 4 bases and J gave up 0 bases; unmatched junction bases: 6. The CDR3 is 15 amino acids. This CDR3 reads CASSTRSGNSYEQYF. CDR3 coding DNA: TGTGCCAGCAGCACCCGTAGCGGGAACTCCTACGAGCAGTACTTC. Full variable domain (missing parts from reference TRBV5-5 and TRBJ2-7): DAGVTQSPTHLIKTRGQQVTLRCSPISGHKSVSWYQQVLGQGPQFIFQYYEKEERGRGNFPDRFSARQFPNYSSELNVNALLLGDSALYLCASSTRSGNSYEQYFGPGTRLTVT.

The table lists this clonotype with many counts. V usage is TRBV20-1 and J usage is TRBJ1-5; D is uncertain. There are 14 residues in the CDR3. CDR1 is DFQATT and CDR2 is SNEGSKA in the germline V gene (reference sequence). Trimming cost V 3 bases and J 0 bases, with 9 bases left between them. The CDR3 here is CSARVRPSNQPQHF. In DNA, the CDR3 is TGCAGTGCTAGGGTTCGCCCTAGCAATCAGCCCCAGCATTTT.

This clonotype was picked up many times. The chain recombines TRBV20-1 with TRBJ1-6; weak D call: TRBD1 (6 bases). The CDR3 has 11 amino acids. V gave up 3 bases and J gave up 11 bases, with 8 bases separating them. CDR1 is DFQATT and CDR2 is SNEGSKA in the germline V gene (reference sequence). CDR3 loop: CSASGTTPLHF. The CDR3 coding sequence is TGCAGTGCTAGCGGGACAACACCCCTCCACTTT.

At least ten counts were recorded for this clonotype. This chain links TRBV7-3 with TRBJ2-2; TRBD2 might be the D (5 bases). V lost 5 bases, J lost 8 bases, and 9 bases lay in between. Germline CDR1 reads SGHTA; CDR2 reads FQGTGA. This CDR3 contains 12 residues. The CDR3 nucleotides read TGTGCCAGCAGCGCTCTAGCTGGGGAGCTGTTTTTT. Translated, it gives CASSALAGELFF.

In this sample, this clonotype turned up many times. This sequence joins TRBV19 and TRBJ2-2; D perhaps matches TRBD1 (6 bases). V lost 7 bases, J lost 6 bases, and 15 bases lay in between. This CDR3 spans 14 amino acids. Germline values: CDR1 LNHDA, CDR2 SQIVND (reference sequence). The CDR3 region is CASTGTLGPGELFF. CDR3 nucleotides: TGTGCCAGTACGGGGACATTGGGCCCCGGGGAGCTGTTTTTT.

This clonotype was seen many times. This rearrangement joins TRBV2 to TRBJ1-3; D perhaps matches TRBD1 (5 bases). Germline V lookup: CDR1 SNHLY, CDR2 FYNNEI. This CDR3 has 14 amino acids. V lost 4 bases to trimming and J lost 2 bases, with 9 bases between them. The CDR3 DNA reads TGTGCCAGCAGTGTTCCGGACACTGGAAACACCATATATTTT. Amino acid sequence: CASSVPDTGNTIYF. Looking up the rest from reference TRBV2 and TRBJ1-3 gives the full variable domain: EPEVTQTPSHQVTQMGQEVILRCVPISNHLYFYWYRQILGQKVEFLVSFYNNEISEKSEIFDDQFSVERPDGSNFTLKIRSTKLEDSAMYFCASSVPDTGNTIYFGEGSWLTVV.